This is a list of T cell receptor beta chains from one sample in a study of blood T cells in healthy people across ages. Each CDR3 protein is one row after TCRdb ran MiXCR on the 5' RACE reads. The sample comprises under 800,000 distinct CDR3 sequences, approximately 43% of which are singletons, and 20% to 25% rests with the top ten. Sequencing used blood. These receptors all stem from a woman in her sixties in good health. The CDR3 runs from the conserved cysteine through the conserved F or W. Fields, in order: J gene, V gene, clone size, D gene, CDR3 DNA, CDR3 protein. A D gene is named only where the DNA matches it firmly. A row's size may be missing; if present it is once, few, many or a size class.

J gene: TRBJ2-5
V gene: TRBV18
clone size: .
D gene: .
CDR3 DNA: TGTGCCAGCATAAGGGATTTTGGAGAGACCCAGTACTTC
CDR3 protein: CASIRDFGETQYF

J gene: TRBJ2-7
V gene: TRBV9
clone size: .
D gene: .
CDR3 DNA: TGTGCCAGCAGCGTAACCGAACGGAACAATGAGCAGTACTTC
CDR3 protein: CASSVTERNNEQYF

J gene: TRBJ2-1
V gene: TRBV7-9
clone size: .
D gene: .
CDR3 DNA: TGTGCCAGCAGCTTTACAGGGGGAGGGGATGCTGAGCAGTTCTTC
CDR3 protein: CASSFTGGGDAEQFF

J gene: TRBJ2-7
V gene: TRBV7-8
clone size: many
D gene: TRBD2
CDR3 DNA: TGTGCCAGCAGCCCGACTAGCGGACTCACCTACGAGCAGTACTTC
CDR3 protein: CASSPTSGLTYEQYF

J gene: TRBJ1-4
V gene: TRBV12-3/TRBV12-4
clone size: few
D gene: .
CDR3 DNA: TGTGCCAGCAGTTTAGAGGGTGAAAAACTGTTTTTT
CDR3 protein: CASSLEGEKLFF

J gene: TRBJ2-5
V gene: TRBV20-1
clone size: .
D gene: TRBD2
CDR3 DNA: TGCAGTGCTATGCCCCTAGCGGGAGTTGTTATATTGTCCGAGGGGGAGACCCAGTACTTC
CDR3 protein: CSAMPLAGVVILSEGETQYF

J gene: TRBJ2-5
V gene: TRBV6-2/TRBV6-3
clone size: once
D gene: .
CDR3 DNA: TGTGCCAGCTCCGCGTTCGGCCCTCAGTACTTC
CDR3 protein: CASSAFGPQYF

J gene: TRBJ2-2
V gene: TRBV28
clone size: .
D gene: TRBD2
CDR3 DNA: TGTGCCAGCAGTTCTCCGACTAGCGGGAGCACCGGGGAGCTGTTTTTT
CDR3 protein: CASSSPTSGSTGELFF

J gene: TRBJ2-3
V gene: TRBV4-3
clone size: many
D gene: .
CDR3 DNA: TGCGCCAGCAGCCAAGACGGAGCGAGCACAGATACGCAGTATTTT
CDR3 protein: CASSQDGASTDTQYF

J gene: TRBJ1-5
V gene: TRBV20-1
clone size: few
D gene: .
CDR3 DNA: TGCAGTGCTGCCCCTCCGGGGAAGCCCCAGCATTTT
CDR3 protein: CSAAPPGKPQHF

J gene: TRBJ2-2
V gene: TRBV29-1
clone size: .
D gene: .
CDR3 DNA: TGCAGCGTTGAAGGGAGCACCGGGGAGCTGTTTTTT
CDR3 protein: CSVEGSTGELFF

J gene: TRBJ1-2
V gene: TRBV30
clone size: .
D gene: TRBD1
CDR3 DNA: TGTGCCTGGACCATCCAGACAGGGGAGGGCTACACCTTC
CDR3 protein: CAWTIQTGEGYTF

J gene: TRBJ2-7
V gene: TRBV12-3/TRBV12-4
clone size: many
D gene: TRBD1
CDR3 DNA: TGTGCCAGCAGTTTACGTGGACAGGGAGTCAACGAGCAGTACTTC
CDR3 protein: CASSLRGQGVNEQYF

J gene: TRBJ2-2
V gene: TRBV5-1
clone size: .
D gene: .
CDR3 DNA: TGCGCCAGCAGCTTGGAAGCGGTAGTCACCGGGGAGCTGTTTTTT
CDR3 protein: CASSLEAVVTGELFF

J gene: TRBJ2-1
V gene: TRBV7-8
clone size: few
D gene: TRBD2
CDR3 DNA: TGTGCCAGCAGCCCTCGTTGGCCGGGACTAGCGGGAGTTGAGCAGTTCTTC
CDR3 protein: CASSPRWPGLAGVEQFF

J gene: TRBJ1-2
V gene: TRBV20-1
clone size: .
D gene: .
CDR3 DNA: TGCAGTGCTAGCGGGGGGGCTTACGGCTACACCTTC
CDR3 protein: CSASGGAYGYTF

J gene: TRBJ2-7
V gene: TRBV20-1
clone size: many
D gene: TRBD2
CDR3 DNA: TGCAGTGCCACCGGGACTAGCGGTTCCTACGAGCAGTACTTC
CDR3 protein: CSATGTSGSYEQYF

J gene: TRBJ1-2
V gene: TRBV29-1
clone size: few
D gene: .
CDR3 DNA: TGCAGCGTTGAAGAGTTTGGCGGTTCCTATGGCTACACCTTC
CDR3 protein: CSVEEFGGSYGYTF

J gene: TRBJ2-3
V gene: TRBV7-3
clone size: .
D gene: TRBD2
CDR3 DNA: TGTGCCAGCAGTCCGACTAGCGGGGGGGCCCCAGATACGCAGTATTTT
CDR3 protein: CASSPTSGGAPDTQYF

J gene: TRBJ1-1
V gene: TRBV4-2
clone size: few
D gene: .
CDR3 DNA: TGTGCCAGCAGCCAACGCCTCGGTACTGAAGCTTTCTTT
CDR3 protein: CASSQRLGTEAFF

J gene: TRBJ2-1
V gene: TRBV6-1
clone size: .
D gene: .
CDR3 DNA: TGTGCCAGCAGTGAAGGGATGAGCTCCTACAATGAGCAGTTCTTC
CDR3 protein: CASSEGMSSYNEQFF